Ten or more counts support the clone carrying this TCR beta chain. Its antigen remains unidentified. This entry comes from a study of early T cells in non-severe SARS-CoV-2 infection. For the study at large: The sequenced material was bulk RNA from unsorted whole blood, and its chains were unpaired. Findings and limits, study-wide: Database matching using VDJdb favored anti-spike CD8 responses, with private and CD4 specificities left missing.

Unique molecular identifiers were added to individual cDNA molecules. TCRdb recomputed calls from the 5' RACE reads with MiXCR, one row per CDR3 protein. The profile covers some 23,000 distinct CDR3 sequences, with roughly 5.3% appearing a single time and over 8.5% taken by the ten largest. The CDR3 contains 15 residues. Trimming pared 7 bases from V and 1 base from J, leaving 16 bases between. Looked up from germline, CDR1 is KGHSH and CDR2 is LQKENI. Sequenced sample: whole blood. This sequence was found in an adult who was a healthcare worker with PCR-confirmed SARS-CoV-2 infection or an uninfected control (not recorded which). The chain has TRBV18 and TRBJ1-1; no definite D call. The CDR3 reads CASFSPQYTNTEAFF. In nucleotides, the CDR3 is TGTGCCAGCTTTTCCCCACAGTACACGAACACTGAAGCTTTCTTT.